The clone carrying this T cell receptor (beta chain) was seen repeatedly, ten times or more. This entry is derived from a study of regulatory T cells in long-lasting Graves disease. Time point in this sample: newly diagnosed GD, antithyroid drugs for less than 3 months. PBMC-extracted RNA yielded the TCR library. Diagnosis followed American Thyroid Association guidelines for Graves' disease. The germline V gene encodes CDR1 DFQATT and CDR2 SNEGSKA (reference sequence). V lost 0 bases and J lost 8; bases outside the gene matches: 11. This CDR3 is 17 amino acids long. With iRepertoire HTBI primers and Arm-PCR of CDR3 regions, TCR beta libraries were built. TCRdb reanalysed the multiplex PCR reads using MiXCR and keeps one entry per CDR3 protein. The table has more than 400,000 distinct CDR3 sequences, less than 20% seen once; the top ten hold about 10%. The sample was also linked to a second study, of T cells in Graves' hyperthyroidism and ophthalmopathy. That work contributes: Graves' hyperthyroidism without ophthalmopathy progression within 18 months was termed stable. Hyperthyroidism, newly diagnosed and lasting under 2 months, affected patients aged 18 to 65.

The chain recombines TRBV20-1 with TRBJ2-1, with 12 positions matching TRBD2. This clonotype was obtained from a woman younger than 45 with Graves disease. Material: peripheral blood mononuclear cells (PBMCs), obtained at new diagnosis, from a patient treated with antithyroid drugs. The CDR3 DNA sequence: TGCAGTGCTAGAGACGTCCCTAGCGGGAGGGCCGGAGATGAGCAGTTCTTC. Translation gives CSARDVPSGRAGDEQFF.